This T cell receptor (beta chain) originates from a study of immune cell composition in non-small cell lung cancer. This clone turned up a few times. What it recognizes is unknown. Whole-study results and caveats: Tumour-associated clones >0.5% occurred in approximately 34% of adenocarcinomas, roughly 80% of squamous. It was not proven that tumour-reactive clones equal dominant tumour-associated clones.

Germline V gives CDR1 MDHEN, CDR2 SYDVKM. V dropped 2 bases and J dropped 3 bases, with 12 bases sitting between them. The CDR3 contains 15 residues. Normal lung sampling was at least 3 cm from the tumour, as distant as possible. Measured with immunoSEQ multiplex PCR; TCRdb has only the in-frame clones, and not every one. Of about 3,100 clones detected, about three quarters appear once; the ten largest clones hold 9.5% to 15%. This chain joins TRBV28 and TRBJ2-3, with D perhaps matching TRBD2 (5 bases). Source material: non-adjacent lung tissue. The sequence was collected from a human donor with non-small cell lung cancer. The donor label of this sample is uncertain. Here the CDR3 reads CASSLPSSLTDTQYF. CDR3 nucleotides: TGTGCCAGCAGTTTACCTAGCAGTCTTACAGATACGCAGTATTTT.